Listed here are 15 T cell receptor beta chains from one sample, sequenced in a study of blood T cell repertoires in COVID-19 (dated by TCRdb to 2018 to 2021). Library prep was done by the immunoSEQ multiplex PCR assay. Entries here come from immuneACCESS through TCRdb and include only in-frame sequences with V and J called. Some clones fail to appear in such tables; in the studies checked, an unresolved V gene covers under half of the shortfall, and the cause of the remainder is unknown. This sample gives under 300,000 clones in total; approximately 87% of them show up just once. Approximately 12% of the sample is in the top ten clones. The source material was peripheral blood. The source is a woman in her thirties with COVID-19, enrolled during active disease.

This clone was counted a few times. This rearrangement joins TRBV4-2 to TRBJ2-3; D is perhaps TRBD1 (5 bases). V lost 1 base, J lost 0 bases, and 8 bases lay in between. The germline V gene encodes CDR1 LGHNA and CDR2 YNFKEQ. The CDR3 length is 15 residues. CDR3 amino acids: CASSQGTPSTDTQYF. Here the CDR3 DNA reads TGTGCCAGCAGCCAAGGGACACCTAGCACAGATACGCAGTATTTT.

V and J are TRBV5-1 and TRBJ1-1, with D perhaps TRBD1 (6 bases). V shed 9 bases and J shed 6 bases, with 12 bases lying between them. The CDR3 loop spans 11 amino acids. The V gene's germline CDR1 is SGHRS and CDR2 YFSETQ. CDR3 DNA: TGCGCCATCGGAGAGGGGGCTGAAGCTTTCTTT. This translates into CAIGEGAEAFF.

This chain links TRBV18 with TRBJ1-4; 8 positions agree with TRBD1. The CDR3 spans 14 residues. Germline trimming cut 4 bases from V and 7 bases from J; bases unmatched to any gene: 5. Germline V gives CDR1 KGHSH, CDR2 LQKENI. CDR3 protein: CASSLGQVGEKLFF. CDR3 nucleotides: TGTGCCAGCTCACTGGGACAGGTTGGTGAAAAACTGTTTTTT.

The chain recombines TRBV5-6 with TRBJ2-3, with D tentatively TRBD1 (5 bases). The germline gives CDR1 SGHDT, CDR2 YYEEEE. This CDR3 has 14 residues. Trimming took 3 bases from V and 2 from J, leaving 10 bases between them. The CDR3 sequence is CASSSPGHTDTQYF. CDR3 in DNA: TGTGCCAGCAGCTCCCCCGGACACACAGATACGCAGTATTTT.

This sequence joins TRBV19 and TRBJ2-5; D not certain. CDR3 length: 13 residues. Germline lookup yields CDR1 LNHDA and CDR2 SQIVND (reference sequence). The V end lost 9 bases, the J end lost 3 bases, and 14 bases lay between the germline ends. The DNA for the CDR3 is TGTGCCAGCCGTAGTTTGTTGGAAGAGACCCAGTACTTC. This translates into CASRSLLEETQYF.

The V and J genes are TRBV6-1 and TRBJ1-2; D is perhaps TRBD1 (5 bases). The CDR3 length is 13 residues. The germline V gene has CDR1 MNHNS and CDR2 SASEGT. Trimming removed 0 bases from V and 8 bases from J, with 10 bases in between. The CDR3 DNA reads as TGTGCCAGCAGTGAAGCGCTTCGGGGGGGCTACACCTTC. As protein: CASSEALRGGYTF.

This clone was seen once. This sequence joins TRBV27 and TRBJ2-3, with 8 positions matching TRBD1. Losses at the gene ends were 6 bases for V and 4 bases for J; bases not matched to a gene: 12. The CDR3 spans 16 residues. Germline CDR1 and CDR2: MNHEY and SMNVEV (reference sequence). CDR3 nucleotides: TGTGCCAGCAGCTACCGGACAGGGATGTATCCAGATACGCAGTATTTT. It yields the protein CASSYRTGMYPDTQYF.

This chain connects TRBV5-6 to TRBJ2-7, with 7 bases fitting TRBD2. V was pared by 0 bases and J by 7 bases, with 4 bases of the junction left unmatched. The CDR3 covers 13 residues. Germline V gene data show CDR1 as SGHDT and CDR2 as YYEEEE. The CDR3 DNA sequence: TGTGCCAGCAGCTTGGTGGGGGGGGAAGAGCAGTACTTC. Amino acid sequence: CASSLVGGEEQYF.

The count of this clone is one. The V gene is TRBV19, the J gene TRBJ2-4; tentatively, D is TRBD1 (6 bases). Deletions cut 9 bases from V and 1 base from J, with 13 bases between. The CDR3 has 14 amino acids. CDR1 LNHDA and CDR2 SQIVND come from the germline V gene (reference sequence). CDR3 amino acids: CASNRVGAKNIQYF. CDR3 sequence (DNA): TGTGCCAGCAACAGGGTGGGGGCCAAAAACATTCAGTACTTC.

V is TRBV7-7 and J is TRBJ2-2; 10 nucleotides agree with TRBD1. V lost 6 bases to trimming and J lost 4 bases; unmatched junction nucleotides: 5. The CDR3 loop spans 15 amino acids. CDR1 is SSHAT and CDR2 is FNYEAQ in the germline V gene (reference sequence). The CDR3 coding sequence is TGTGCCAGCAGTCAGGGGACAGGGGTCACCGGGGAGCTGTTTTTT. Its translation is CASSQGTGVTGELFF.

J is TRBJ2-7 and V is TRBV19; D is ambiguous. Trimming shortened V by 1 base and J by 0 bases, and 4 bases separated the two germline ends. Germline V CDR1 and CDR2: LNHDA, SQIVND (reference sequence). CDR3 length equals 13 residues. CDR3: CASSIGASYEQYF. The CDR3 DNA reads TGTGCCAGTAGTATAGGGGCCTCCTACGAGCAGTACTTC.

The chain has TRBV3-1 (or the pseudogene TRBV3-2) and TRBJ1-1, with D possibly being TRBD1 (5 bases). The CDR3 is 16 amino acids. Trimming left V 0 bases short and J 5 bases short, with 16 bases between. Per the germline V gene, CDR1 is LGHDT and CDR2 is YNNKEL (reference sequence). As DNA, the CDR3 is TGTGCCAGCAGCCAAGAAGGAGCAGGGTCTAGGACTGAAGCTTTCTTT. Protein product: CASSQEGAGSRTEAFF.

This chain uses TRBV5-6 with TRBJ1-5; 9 positions agree with TRBD1. Germline CDR1 and CDR2: SGHDT and YYEEEE. The CDR3 sequence is 15 residues long. The V gene end was trimmed by 5 bases and the J gene end by 5 bases; junction bases not matched to a gene: 8. CDR3 amino acids: CASRRRDRADQPQHF. CDR3 DNA sequence: TGTGCCAGCAGGCGAAGGGACAGGGCGGATCAGCCCCAGCATTTT.

This clone was seen only a few times. V is TRBV11-2 and J is TRBJ1-6, with 10 positions matching TRBD1. The V gene end was trimmed by 3 bases and the J gene end by 11 bases; junction bases not matched to a gene: 4. Germline V gene data show CDR1 as SGHAT and CDR2 as FQNNGV. The CDR3 extends over 14 amino acids. The CDR3 DNA reads as TGTGCCAGCAGCTTCGGACAGGGGGTTCCACCCCTCCACTTT. Amino acids: CASSFGQGVPPLHF.

The chain couples TRBV19 to TRBJ1-4; 7 bases are a match to TRBD1. Losses at the gene ends were 4 bases for V and 5 bases for J; bases not matched to a gene: 7. This CDR3 contains 15 residues. Germline V gene lookup returns CDR1 LNHDA and CDR2 SQIVND (reference sequence). The CDR3 bases are TGTGCCAGTAGTAAACAGGACAGGCGGAATGAAAAACTGTTTTTT. Translating gives CASSKQDRRNEKLFF.